The following is a T cell receptor beta chain sequence with its context. Its antigen is not identified. The data belong to a study of cytomegalovirus exposure and HLA in healthy donors. For the study at large: Earlier work reported 100 million or so unique TCR beta sequences from 180 million or so T cells. Notes on the study in general: A missense variant in DCLRE1C was later tied to TCR beta V- and J-gene trimming. Based on reports, TCR beta sequences accurately predicted HLA-A and HLA-B alleles for most subjects.

The CDR3 is 13 residues long. Trimming removed 5 bases from V and 7 bases from J, with 15 bases in between. Germline V gene data show CDR1 as SGHNT and CDR2 as YENEEA. Primers included in the PCR were 60 Vbeta and 13 Jbeta primers. TCRdb keeps only in-frame clones here, not all; method: immunoSEQ multiplex PCR. The sample totals more than 45,000 clones. Healthy people donating bone marrow made up the donors. The chain joins TRBV11-3 to TRBJ2-7, with D possibly being TRBD2 (5 bases). The sequence was obtained from a male donor in good health and CMV-seronegative. Sequencing input: PBMCs. CDR3 DNA sequence: TGTGCCAGCAGCCAAGGAGCGACGGGGGAGCAGTACTTC. Its protein is CASSQGATGEQYF. Supplemented by reference TRBV11-3 and TRBJ2-7, the full variable domain reads EAGVVQSPRYKIIEKKQPVAFWCNPISGHNTLYWYLQNLGQGPELLIRYENEEAVDDSQLPKDRFSAERLKGVDSTLKIQPAELGDSAVYLCASSQGATGEQYFGPGTRLTVT.